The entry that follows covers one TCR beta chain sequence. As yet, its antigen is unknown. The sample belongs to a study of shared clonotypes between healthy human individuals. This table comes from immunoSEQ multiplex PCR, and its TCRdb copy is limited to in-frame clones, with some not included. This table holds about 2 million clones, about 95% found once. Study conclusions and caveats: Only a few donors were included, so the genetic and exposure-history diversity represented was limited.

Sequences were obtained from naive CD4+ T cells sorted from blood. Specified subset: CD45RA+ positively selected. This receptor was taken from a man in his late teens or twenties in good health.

The CDR3 DNA sequence: TGTGCCAGCAGTGGACAGCGGAGCTCCTACGAGCAGTACTTC. Encoded protein: CASSGQRSSYEQYF. The rearrangement uses TRBV2 and TRBJ2-7, with D perhaps matching TRBD1 or TRBD2 (5 bases each). Between the trimmed V and J ends, which lost 4 bases and 0 bases, there was a span of 10 bases. Germline V CDR1 and CDR2: SNHLY, FYNNEI. This CDR3 spans 14 amino acids.